This TCR beta chain was retrieved from a study of blood T cell repertoires in COVID-19 (dated by TCRdb to the early 2020s). With respect to the entire study: Samples covering the acute and convalescent phases of COVID-19 were provided by collaborators in the United States, Italy and Spain. Where available, HLA class I and class II types were obtained from metadata supplied by the sample provider rather than from assay-based typing. Deeply sampled blood TCRbeta repertoires from subjects exposed to, actively infected with, or recovered from COVID-19 were included in the dataset. The prospective study material was composed of cDNA or gDNA derived from T cells, B-cell-depleted T cells, or PBMCs. The samples were drawn from the first 160 participants of the ongoing ImmuneRACE study and from over 950 subjects provided by 6 global collaborators. A de-identified subject ID, COVID-19 status, age in years and sex were almost always included in the sample metadata. The repertoires were released in a freely available public database meant as a resource for research on the immune response to SARS-CoV-2. Study-level results and caveats: The quantity of clinical and demographic metadata differed by source and by participant and was supplied without curation.

A note on this clone: Its specific antigen is unknown. Per-base quality was not reported, and no clone a single base away is much larger than it.

In Seattle, one collaborating source enrolled patients while the infection was active and tracked those patients longitudinally over the course of disease. The collaborating institutions used their own protocols to collect whole blood in K2EDTA tubes. For TCRbeta analysis, collaborators shipped samples as frozen whole blood, isolated PBMCs, or DNA extracted from either of those sample types. The cysteine opens and the phenylalanine closes a CDR3 of 13 amino acids. Only the CDR3 portion is preserved as DNA: 39 bases, with reading frame beginning at the first base. CDR1 and CDR2 were assigned from the germline V gene as SQVTM and ANQGSEA. V is cut by 6 bases and J by 1 base, and the space between the germline ends is 10 bases. TCRbeta CDR3 regions were amplified from genomic DNA by means of the immunoSEQ Assay, a bias-controlled multiplex PCR. As for the authors' bioinformatics: Within the assay, amplification of reference gene primers was used to estimate how many nucleated cells each sample contained. To quantify the absolute abundance of each unique TCRbeta CDR3 rearrangement, sequence reads were collapsed and filtered. Productive Simpson clonality was computed per sample as the square root of Simpson's diversity index over productive rearrangements. TCRdb provides this immuneACCESS table in a form limited to in-frame rearrangements. Some clones are lacking; in checked studies, under half of them reflect an unresolved V gene, and why the rest are absent is not known. V, J and clone size are those of that table, while D and trimming were read from the DNA. In all, the sample holds 200,000 to 300,000 clones, and 80% to 95% of those were seen once. The leading ten clones occupy 0.83% of the sample.

This receptor chain uses TRBV29-1 and TRBJ1-3, with the D gene call left open. The receptor was isolated from a man under 40 with COVID-19, enrolled during active disease. The sequencing sample was made of peripheral blood. CDR3 loop: CSVSTGSGNTIYF. Here is the DNA: TGCAGCGTCTCAACGGGTTCTGGAAACACCATATATTTT.